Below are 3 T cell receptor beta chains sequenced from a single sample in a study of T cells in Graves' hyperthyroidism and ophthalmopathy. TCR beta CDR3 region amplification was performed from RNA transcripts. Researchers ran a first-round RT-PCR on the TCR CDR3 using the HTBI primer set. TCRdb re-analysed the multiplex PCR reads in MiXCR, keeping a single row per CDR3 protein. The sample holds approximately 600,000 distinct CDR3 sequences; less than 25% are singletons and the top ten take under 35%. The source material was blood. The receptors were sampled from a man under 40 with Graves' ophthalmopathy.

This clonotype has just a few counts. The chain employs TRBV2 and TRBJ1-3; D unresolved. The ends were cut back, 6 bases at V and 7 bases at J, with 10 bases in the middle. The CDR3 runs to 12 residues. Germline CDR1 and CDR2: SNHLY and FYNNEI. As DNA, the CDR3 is TGTGCCAGCAGAGGCAGTATGAACACCATATATTTT. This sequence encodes CASRGSMNTIYF. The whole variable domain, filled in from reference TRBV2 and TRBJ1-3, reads EPEVTQTPSHQVTQMGQEVILRCVPISNHLYFYWYRQILGQKVEFLVSFYNNEISEKSEIFDDQFSVERPDGSNFTLKIRSTKLEDSAMYFCASRGSMNTIYFGEGSWLTVV.

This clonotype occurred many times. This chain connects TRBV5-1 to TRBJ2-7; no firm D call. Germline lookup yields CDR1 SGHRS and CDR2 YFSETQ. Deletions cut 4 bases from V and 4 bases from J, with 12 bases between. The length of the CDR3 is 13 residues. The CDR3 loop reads CASSTAPRYEQYF. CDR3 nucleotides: TGCGCCAGCAGCACCGCCCCGAGATACGAGCAGTACTTC.

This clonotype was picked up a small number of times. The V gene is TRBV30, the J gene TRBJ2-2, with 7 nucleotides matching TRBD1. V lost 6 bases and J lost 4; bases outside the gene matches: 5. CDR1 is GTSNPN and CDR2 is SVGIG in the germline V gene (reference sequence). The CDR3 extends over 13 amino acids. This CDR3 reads CACHRGATGELFF. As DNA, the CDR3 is TGTGCCTGCCACAGGGGTGCCACCGGGGAGCTGTTTTTT.